The 18 T cell receptor beta chains listed next were all sequenced from one sample in a study of cytomegalovirus exposure and HLA in healthy donors. The PCR used 60 Vbeta and 13 Jbeta primers. Method: immunoSEQ multiplex PCR; TCRdb's copy keeps in-frame clones and lacks some. Its table records roughly 220,000 clones. Sequenced sample: PBMCs. Receptors were obtained from a girl aged 2 to 10 in good health and CMV-seropositive.

V is TRBV19 and J is TRBJ2-7; maybe TRBD1 (6 bases). This CDR3 is 12 amino acids long. The V end lost 4 bases, the J end lost 5 bases, and 9 bases lay between the germline ends. The germline V gene encodes CDR1 LNHDA and CDR2 SQIVND (reference sequence). The CDR3 DNA follows: TGTGCCAGTAGTACAGGGGTAAACGAGCAGTACTTC. Amino acids: CASSTGVNEQYF.

CDR3 in DNA: TGTGCCAGTAGTATTCCCCGCAGTCGCCATGGCTACACCTTC. Protein sequence: CASSIPRSRHGYTF. The chain links TRBV19 to TRBJ1-2; D ambiguous. The CDR3 runs 14 residues. V was shortened by 3 bases and J by 6 bases, with 14 bases between the two germline ends. CDR1 and CDR2 (germline): LNHDA, SQIVND (reference sequence).

This rearrangement joins TRBV15 to TRBJ2-7, with 7 bases that match TRBD2. The CDR3 has 14 amino acids. The germline CDR1 and CDR2 sequences are LNHNV and YYDKDF (reference sequence). With 0 bases clipped from V and 7 bases from J, the junction kept 6 bases outside the gene matches. CDR3 residues: CATSRDRAAGEQYF. The CDR3, as DNA: TGTGCCACCAGCAGAGATCGGGCAGCGGGGGAGCAGTACTTC.

The chain carries TRBV4-2 and TRBJ1-4; 9 nucleotides match TRBD1. Germline assignment: CDR1 LGHNA and CDR2 YNFKEQ. This CDR3 is built from 16 residues. J was trimmed by 2 bases and V by 1 base; bases with no gene match: 2. The CDR3 DNA reads TGTGCCAGCAGCCAAGCTGGGACAGGGACTAATGAAAAACTGTTTTTT. As protein: CASSQAGTGTNEKLFF.

The CDR3 coding sequence is TGTGCCAGCAGTGAAAGGGGGACAGCTTACAATGAGCAGTTCTTC. Its protein is CASSERGTAYNEQFF. V gene TRBV6-1 combines with J gene TRBJ2-1; TRBD1 aligns across 7 bases. This CDR3 contains 15 residues. Germline CDR1 is MNHNS and CDR2 is SASEGT. Trimming took 2 bases from V and 4 from J; bases not matched to a gene: 5.

The chain couples TRBV9 to TRBJ2-5, with a tentative D call TRBD2 (6 bases). The J call may be incorrect, as the DNA end agrees better with TRBJ2-7. Germline loops: CDR1 SGDLS, CDR2 YYNGEE. CDR3 length: 15 amino acids. CDR3 bases: TGTGCCAGCAGCCCCCACTACGGAGGGGTCTACGAGCAGTACTTC. Its translation is CASSPHYGGVYEQYF.

This sequence joins TRBV7-8 and TRBJ2-5; 12 bases are shared with TRBD1. The CDR3 loop spans 15 amino acids. Per the germline V gene, CDR1 is SGHVS and CDR2 is FQNEAQ. Germline trimming cut 5 bases from V and 4 bases from J; bases unmatched to any gene: 5. CDR3 DNA sequence: TGTGCCAGCAGCCCTCCGGGACAGGGGGCAGAGACCCAGTACTTC. Protein sequence: CASSPPGQGAETQYF. Full variable domain (outside the CDR3, taken from reference TRBV7-8 and TRBJ2-5): GAGVSQSPRYKVAKRGQDVALRCDPISGHVSLFWYQQALGQGPEFLTYFQNEAQLDKSGLPSDRFFAERPEGSVSTLKIQRTQQEDSAVYLCASSPPGQGAETQYFGPGTRLLVL.

This chain joins TRBV5-1 and TRBJ1-6, with a tentative D call TRBD1 (5 bases). The CDR3 covers 17 residues. Per the germline V gene, CDR1 is SGHRS and CDR2 is YFSETQ. Trimming stripped 4 bases from V and 9 bases from J, with 23 bases between. This CDR3 is CASSPMRGFQSGSPLHF. Here the CDR3 DNA reads TGCGCCAGCAGCCCCATGCGGGGCTTTCAGAGTGGTTCACCCCTCCACTTT.

The chain has TRBV19 and TRBJ1-2; perhaps TRBD1 as D (5 bases). Germline CDR1 is LNHDA and CDR2 is SQIVND (reference sequence). V lost 6 bases and J 1 base, leaving 21 bases between the germline ends. There are 17 residues in the CDR3. CDR3 protein: CASSPTTQGRDNYGYTF. The CDR3 nucleotides read TGTGCCAGTAGCCCAACTACCCAGGGCAGGGATAACTATGGCTACACCTTC.

This chain joins TRBV27 and TRBJ2-7, with D maybe TRBD2 (6 bases). The CDR3 is made up of 14 amino acids. Germline V CDR1 and CDR2: MNHEY, SMNVEV (reference sequence). V shed 2 bases and J shed 4 bases, with 12 bases lying between them. The CDR3 DNA is TGTGCCAGCAGTTTAATAGGGGACTCGTACGAGCAGTACTTC. Protein: CASSLIGDSYEQYF.

The chain recombines TRBV7-3 with TRBJ1-1; 8 nucleotides agree with TRBD1. The germline V gene has CDR1 SGHTA and CDR2 FQGTGA. The CDR3 extends over 21 amino acids. V lost 3 bases and J lost 2; bases outside the gene matches: 23. DNA of the CDR3: TGTGCCAGCAGCTTGCGGACAGGGCAGTTTGAGGCGCCCACGAGAAACACTGAAGCTTTCTTT. This encodes CASSLRTGQFEAPTRNTEAFF.

The gene calls are TRBV5-1 and TRBJ2-5; 7 nucleotides match TRBD1. The germline CDR1 and CDR2 sequences are SGHRS and YFSETQ. V was clipped by 0 bases and J by 7 bases; unmatched bases: 21. This CDR3 has 19 amino acids. The CDR3 region is CASSLALAARGLGERTQYF. In DNA form, the CDR3 reads TGCGCCAGCAGCTTGGCCTTGGCCGCAAGGGGGCTCGGGGAGAGGACCCAGTACTTC.

The V call is TRBV27, the J call TRBJ2-7, with TRBD1 identical over 9 bases. The CDR3 is 14 residues long. Germline V gives CDR1 MNHEY, CDR2 SMNVEV (reference sequence). V was pared by 5 bases and J by 3 bases, with 5 bases of the junction left unmatched. CDR3 sequence: CASSRTGDFYEQYF. The DNA for the CDR3 is TGTGCCAGCAGTCGGACAGGGGATTTCTACGAGCAGTACTTC.

The chain links TRBV14 to TRBJ1-2, with D possibly matching TRBD1 (5 bases). V was trimmed by 0 bases and J by 12 bases, leaving 17 bases between them. CDR1 is SGHDN, CDR2 FVKESK, per germline. The length of the CDR3 is 14 residues. Here the CDR3 reads CASSQDEQAQGHTF. The CDR3 region has the DNA TGTGCCAGCAGCCAAGATGAGCAAGCCCAGGGTCACACCTTC.

This chain's CDR3 is CASSAPGQGHADTQYF. The CDR3 DNA is TGTGCCAGCAGTGCCCCGGGACAGGGTCATGCAGATACGCAGTATTTT. V usage is TRBV6-1 and J usage is TRBJ2-3; 9 bases are shared with TRBD1. Germline CDR1 reads MNHNS; CDR2 reads SASEGT. There are 16 residues in the CDR3. V shed 4 bases and J 4 bases; nucleotides not matched to a gene: 9.

This chain uses TRBV12-1 with TRBJ2-2; the D segment call TRBD1 is taken from the table without a DNA check. TRBV12-1 is flagged as a pseudogene. The CDR3 length is 14 residues. The CDR3 DNA follows: TGTGCCAGCAAAGGGGCATTCAGCACCGGGGAGCTGTTTTTT. Protein: CASKGAFSTGELFF.

The chain uses TRBV30 and TRBJ2-1; 9 positions agree with TRBD2. Germline CDR1 GTSNPN, CDR2 SVGIG (reference sequence). V lost 2 bases, J lost 7 bases, and 15 bases stayed unmatched. The CDR3 contains 17 residues. The CDR3 spells CAWSSFAGGGLSNEQFF. The CDR3 DNA sequence: TGTGCCTGGAGTTCTTTCGCGGGAGGGGGTTTAAGTAATGAGCAGTTCTTC.

The chain employs TRBV6-4 and TRBJ2-2; TRBD1 might be the D (6 bases). Trimming left V 6 bases short and J 3 bases short, with 11 bases between. The CDR3 runs 14 residues. The germline gives CDR1 MRHNA, CDR2 SNTAGT. CDR3 nucleotide sequence: TGTGCCAGCAGGGGGACAAGCGACACCGGGGAGCTGTTTTTT. Translating gives CASRGTSDTGELFF.